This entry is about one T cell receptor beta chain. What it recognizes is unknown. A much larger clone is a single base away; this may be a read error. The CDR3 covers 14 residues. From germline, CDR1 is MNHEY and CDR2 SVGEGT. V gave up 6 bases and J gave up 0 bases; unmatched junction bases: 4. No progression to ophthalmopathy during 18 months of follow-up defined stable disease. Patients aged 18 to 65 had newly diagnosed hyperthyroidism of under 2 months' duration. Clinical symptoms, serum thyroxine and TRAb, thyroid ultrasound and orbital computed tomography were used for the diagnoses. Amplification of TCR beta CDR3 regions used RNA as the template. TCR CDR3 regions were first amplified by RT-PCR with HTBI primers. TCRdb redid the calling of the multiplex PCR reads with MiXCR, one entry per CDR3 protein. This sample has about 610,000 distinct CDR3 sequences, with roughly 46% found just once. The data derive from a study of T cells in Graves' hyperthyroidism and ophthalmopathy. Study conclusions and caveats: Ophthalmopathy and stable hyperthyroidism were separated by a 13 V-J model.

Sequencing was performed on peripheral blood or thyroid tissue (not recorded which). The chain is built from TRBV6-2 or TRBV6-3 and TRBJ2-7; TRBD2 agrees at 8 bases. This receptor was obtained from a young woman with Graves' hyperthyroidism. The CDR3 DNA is TGTGCCAGCAGGTACAGCGGGAGCTCCTACGAGCAGTACTTC. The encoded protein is CASRYSGSSYEQYF.